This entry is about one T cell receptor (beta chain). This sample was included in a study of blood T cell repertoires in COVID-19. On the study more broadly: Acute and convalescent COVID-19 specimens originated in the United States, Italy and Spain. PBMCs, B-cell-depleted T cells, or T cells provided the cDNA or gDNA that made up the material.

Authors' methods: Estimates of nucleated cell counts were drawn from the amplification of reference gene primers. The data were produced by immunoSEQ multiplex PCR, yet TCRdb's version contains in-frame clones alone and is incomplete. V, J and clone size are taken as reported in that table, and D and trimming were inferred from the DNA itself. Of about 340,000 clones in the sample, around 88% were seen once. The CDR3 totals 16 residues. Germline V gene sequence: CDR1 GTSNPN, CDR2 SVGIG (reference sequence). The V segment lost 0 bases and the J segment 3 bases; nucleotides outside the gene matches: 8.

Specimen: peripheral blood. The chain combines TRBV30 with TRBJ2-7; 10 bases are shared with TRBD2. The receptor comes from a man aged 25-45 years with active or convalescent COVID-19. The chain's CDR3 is CAWSVPSGSRLYEQYF. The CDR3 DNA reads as TGTGCCTGGAGTGTCCCTAGCGGGAGTAGACTCTACGAGCAGTACTTC.